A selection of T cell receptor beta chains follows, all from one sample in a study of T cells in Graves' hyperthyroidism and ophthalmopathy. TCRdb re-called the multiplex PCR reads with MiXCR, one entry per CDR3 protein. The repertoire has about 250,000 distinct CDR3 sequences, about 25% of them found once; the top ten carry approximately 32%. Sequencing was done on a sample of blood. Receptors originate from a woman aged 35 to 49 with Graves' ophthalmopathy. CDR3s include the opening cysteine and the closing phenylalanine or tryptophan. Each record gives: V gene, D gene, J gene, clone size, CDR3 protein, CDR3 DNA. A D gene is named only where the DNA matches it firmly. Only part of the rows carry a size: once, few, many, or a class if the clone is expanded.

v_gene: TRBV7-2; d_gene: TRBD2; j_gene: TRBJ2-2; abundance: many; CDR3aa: CASSFGGSYTGELFF; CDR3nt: TGTGCCAGCAGCTTCGGCGGGAGTTACACCGGGGAGCTGTTTTTT
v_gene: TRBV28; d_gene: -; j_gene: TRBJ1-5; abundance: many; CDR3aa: CASSPPTRQPQHF; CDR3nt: TGTGCCAGCAGTCCCCCAACCAGGCAGCCCCAGCATTTT
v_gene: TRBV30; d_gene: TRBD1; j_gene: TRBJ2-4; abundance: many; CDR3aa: CAWKGQGNIQYF; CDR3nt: TGTGCCTGGAAGGGACAGGGAAACATTCAGTACTTC
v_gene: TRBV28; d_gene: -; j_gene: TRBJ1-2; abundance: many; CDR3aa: CASSLSGQGRNYGYTF; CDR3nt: TGTGCCAGCAGTTTAAGCGGGCAGGGGCGCAACTATGGCTACACCTTC
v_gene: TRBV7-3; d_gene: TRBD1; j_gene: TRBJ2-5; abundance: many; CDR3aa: CASSLKGGGGETQYF; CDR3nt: TGTGCCAGCAGCTTAAAAGGGGGCGGTGGAGAGACCCAGTACTTC
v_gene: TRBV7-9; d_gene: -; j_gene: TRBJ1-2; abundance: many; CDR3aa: CASSHRDNYGYTF; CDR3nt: TGTGCCAGCAGCCACCGGGACAACTATGGCTACACCTTC
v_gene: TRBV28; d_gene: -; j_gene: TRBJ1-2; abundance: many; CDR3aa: CASSLTGLANYGYTF; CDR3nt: TGTGCCAGCAGTCTGACAGGCCTAGCTAACTATGGCTACACCTTC
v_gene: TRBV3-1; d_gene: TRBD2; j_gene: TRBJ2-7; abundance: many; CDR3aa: CASSVNPSGTYEQYF; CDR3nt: TGTGCCAGCAGCGTGAACCCTAGCGGAACCTACGAGCAGTACTTC
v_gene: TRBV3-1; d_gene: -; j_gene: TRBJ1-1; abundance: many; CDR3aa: CASSNKGNTEAFF; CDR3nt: TGTGCCAGCAGTAACAAGGGGAACACTGAAGCTTTCTTT
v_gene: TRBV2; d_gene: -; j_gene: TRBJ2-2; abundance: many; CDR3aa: CASSESTGTGELFF; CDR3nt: TGTGCCAGCAGTGAATCTACAGGCACCGGGGAGCTGTTTTTT
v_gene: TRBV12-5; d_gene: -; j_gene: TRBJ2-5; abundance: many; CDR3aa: CASGLARQEYQETQYF; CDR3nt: TGTGCTAGTGGTTTGGCCCGACAGGAGTACCAAGAGACCCAGTACTTC
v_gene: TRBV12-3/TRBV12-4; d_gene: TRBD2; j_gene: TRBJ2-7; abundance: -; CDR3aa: CASSQRGGLEQYF; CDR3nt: TGTGCCAGCAGTCAGCGGGGGGGCCTCGAGCAGTACTTC
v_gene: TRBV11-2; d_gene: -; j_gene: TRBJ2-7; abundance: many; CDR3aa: CASSLVHFTGYAEQYF; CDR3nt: TGTGCCAGCAGCTTGGTTCATTTCACAGGGTATGCCGAGCAGTACTTC
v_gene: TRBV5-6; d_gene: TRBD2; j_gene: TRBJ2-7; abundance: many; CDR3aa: CASTPSGGTYEQYF; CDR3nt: TGTGCCAGCACCCCGTCGGGGGGGACCTACGAGCAGTACTTC
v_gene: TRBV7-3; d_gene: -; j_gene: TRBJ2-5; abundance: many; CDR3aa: CASSLSRAPRETQYF; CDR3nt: TGTGCCAGCAGCTTAAGCAGGGCCCCCAGGGAGACCCAGTACTTC
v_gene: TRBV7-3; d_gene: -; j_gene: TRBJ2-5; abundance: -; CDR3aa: CASSLLGDPRETQYF; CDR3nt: TGTGCCAGCAGCTTATTAGGGGACCCCCGGGAGACCCAGTACTTC
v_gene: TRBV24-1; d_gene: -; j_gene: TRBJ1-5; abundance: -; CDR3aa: CATSQGTGQPQHF; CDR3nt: TGTGCCACCAGTCAGGGGACTGGACAGCCCCAGCATTTT
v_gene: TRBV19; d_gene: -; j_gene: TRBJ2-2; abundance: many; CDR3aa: CASSTVNTGELFF; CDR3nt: TGTGCCAGTAGTACAGTGAACACCGGGGAGCTGTTTTTT
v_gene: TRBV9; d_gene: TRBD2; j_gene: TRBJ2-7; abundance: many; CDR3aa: CASSPRGGLAVLEQYF; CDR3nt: TGTGCCAGCAGCCCGAGAGGGGGACTAGCGGTCTTAGAGCAGTACTTC
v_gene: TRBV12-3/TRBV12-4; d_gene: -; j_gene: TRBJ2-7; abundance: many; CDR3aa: CASSPGGPTYSEQYF; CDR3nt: TGTGCCAGCAGCCCCGGGGGCCCCACCTATAGCGAGCAGTACTTC
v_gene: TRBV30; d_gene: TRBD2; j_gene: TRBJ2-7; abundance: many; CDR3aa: CAWSVLAGGEQYF; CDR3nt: TGTGCCTGGAGTGTACTAGCGGGAGGCGAGCAGTACTTC
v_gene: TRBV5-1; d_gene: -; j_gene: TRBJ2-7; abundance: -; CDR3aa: CASSRGTELSPEQYF; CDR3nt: TGCGCCAGCAGTAGAGGGACCGAACTTTCCCCCGAGCAGTACTTC
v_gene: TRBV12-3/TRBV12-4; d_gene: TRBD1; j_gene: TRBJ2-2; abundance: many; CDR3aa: CASRTTGVATGELFF; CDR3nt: TGTGCCAGCAGAACGACAGGGGTGGCCACCGGGGAGCTGTTTTTT
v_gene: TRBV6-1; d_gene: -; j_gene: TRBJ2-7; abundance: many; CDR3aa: CASSETGLNYEQYF; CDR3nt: TGTGCCAGCAGTGAAACAGGGTTGAACTACGAGCAGTACTTC
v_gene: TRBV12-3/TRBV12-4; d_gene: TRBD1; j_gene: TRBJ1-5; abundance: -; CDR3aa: CASSWQGVVGAQHF; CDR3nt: TGTGCCAGCAGTTGGCAGGGGGTAGTGGGTGCCCAGCATTTT
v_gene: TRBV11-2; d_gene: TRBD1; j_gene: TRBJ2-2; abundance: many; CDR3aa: CASSLVWTGAVTGELFF; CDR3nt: TGTGCCAGCAGCTTAGTGTGGACAGGGGCCGTCACCGGGGAGCTGTTTTTT
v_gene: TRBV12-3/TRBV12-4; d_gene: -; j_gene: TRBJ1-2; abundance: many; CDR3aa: CASSPSDRGYTF; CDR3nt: TGTGCCAGCAGTCCCTCGGACCGTGGCTACACCTTC
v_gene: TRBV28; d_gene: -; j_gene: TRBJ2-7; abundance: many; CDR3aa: CASSLASEQYF; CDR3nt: TGTGCCAGCAGTTTAGCCTCCGAGCAGTACTTC
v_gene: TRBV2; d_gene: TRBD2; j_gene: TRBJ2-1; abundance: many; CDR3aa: CATSGSEIDEQFF; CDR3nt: TGTGCCACGAGCGGGAGTGAAATTGATGAGCAGTTCTTC
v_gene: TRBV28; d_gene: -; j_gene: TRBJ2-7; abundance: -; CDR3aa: CASPETRVQYF; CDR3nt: TGTGCCAGCCCAGAGACTCGTGTGCAGTACTTC
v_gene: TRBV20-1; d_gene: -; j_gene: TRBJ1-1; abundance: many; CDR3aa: CSARDRKGYTEAFF; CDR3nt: TGCAGTGCTAGAGATCGGAAGGGATACACTGAAGCTTTCTTT
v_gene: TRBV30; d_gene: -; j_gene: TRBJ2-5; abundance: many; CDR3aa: CAWSALHGTEETQYF; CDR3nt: TGTGCCTGGAGTGCATTACATGGGACCGAAGAGACCCAGTACTTC
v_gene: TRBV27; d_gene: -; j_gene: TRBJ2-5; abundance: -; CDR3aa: CASSLVLGSLETQYF; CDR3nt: TGTGCCAGCAGTTTAGTGTTAGGGTCTTTGGAGACCCAGTACTTC
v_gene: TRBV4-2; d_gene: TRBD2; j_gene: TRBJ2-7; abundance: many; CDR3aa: CASSPGGGSYEQYF; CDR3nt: TGTGCCAGCAGCCCTGGGGGGGGGTCCTACGAGCAGTACTTC
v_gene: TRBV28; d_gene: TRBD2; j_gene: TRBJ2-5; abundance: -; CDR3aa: CASSSWASGKGETQYF; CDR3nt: TGTGCCAGCAGTTCCTGGGCTAGCGGGAAAGGAGAGACCCAGTACTTC
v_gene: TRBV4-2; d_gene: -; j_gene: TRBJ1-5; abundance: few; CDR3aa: CASSLSPHQPQHF; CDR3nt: TGTGCCAGCAGTTTATCCCCTCATCAGCCCCAGCATTTT
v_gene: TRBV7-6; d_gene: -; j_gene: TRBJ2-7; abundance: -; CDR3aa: CASSGEGNEQYF; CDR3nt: TGTGCCAGCAGCGGGGAAGGGAACGAGCAGTACTTC
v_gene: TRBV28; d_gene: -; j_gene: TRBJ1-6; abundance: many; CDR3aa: CASSATGQSRGDNSPLHF; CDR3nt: TGTGCCAGCAGTGCCACCGGACAGTCGCGGGGGGATAATTCACCCCTCCACTTT
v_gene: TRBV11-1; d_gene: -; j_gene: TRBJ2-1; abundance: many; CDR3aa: CASSSPPRGDEQFF; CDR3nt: TGTGCCAGCAGTTCCCCGCCCCGTGGGGATGAGCAGTTCTTC
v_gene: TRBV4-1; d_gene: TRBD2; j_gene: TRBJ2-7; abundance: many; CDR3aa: CASSQAAGGPGWEQYF; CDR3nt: TGCGCCAGCAGCCAAGCAGCGGGAGGGCCTGGCTGGGAGCAGTACTTC
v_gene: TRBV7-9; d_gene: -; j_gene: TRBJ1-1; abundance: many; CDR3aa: CASSPPGPEAFF; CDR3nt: TGTGCCAGCAGCCCCCCCGGTCCTGAAGCTTTCTTT
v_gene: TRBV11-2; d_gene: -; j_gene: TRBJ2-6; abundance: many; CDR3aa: CASSLEPGVGGANVLTF; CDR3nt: TGTGCCAGCAGCTTAGAGCCGGGCGTAGGTGGGGCCAACGTCCTGACTTTC
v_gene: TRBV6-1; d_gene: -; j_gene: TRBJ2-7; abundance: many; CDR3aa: CASSVVADSSYEQYF; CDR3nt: TGTGCCAGCAGTGTAGTAGCGGATAGCTCCTACGAGCAGTACTTC
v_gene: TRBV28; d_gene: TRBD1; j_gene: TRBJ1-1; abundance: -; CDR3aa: CASSIGTGQNTEAFF; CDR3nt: TGTGCCAGCAGTATCGGGACAGGGCAGAACACTGAAGCTTTCTTT
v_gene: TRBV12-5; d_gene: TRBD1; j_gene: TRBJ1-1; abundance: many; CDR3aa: CASGFAVGQGATEAFF; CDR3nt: TGTGCTAGTGGTTTCGCTGTGGGACAGGGGGCCACTGAAGCTTTCTTT
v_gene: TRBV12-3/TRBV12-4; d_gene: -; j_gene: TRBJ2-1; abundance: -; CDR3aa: CASRLGWDHEQFF; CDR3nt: TGTGCCAGCAGATTGGGGTGGGACCATGAGCAGTTCTTC
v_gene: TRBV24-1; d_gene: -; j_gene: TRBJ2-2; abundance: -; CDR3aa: CATSDVLRDTGELFF; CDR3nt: TGTGCCACCAGTGATGTCCTGCGGGACACCGGGGAGCTGTTTTTT
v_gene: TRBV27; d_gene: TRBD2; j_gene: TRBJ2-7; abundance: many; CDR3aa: CASPTSGPSYEQYF; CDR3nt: TGTGCCAGCCCCACTAGCGGGCCCTCCTACGAGCAGTACTTC
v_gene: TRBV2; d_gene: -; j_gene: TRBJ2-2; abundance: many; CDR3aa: CASSEVRASGELFF; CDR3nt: TGTGCCAGCAGTGAAGTTCGGGCATCCGGGGAGCTGTTTTTT
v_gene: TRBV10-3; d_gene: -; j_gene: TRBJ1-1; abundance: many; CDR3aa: CAISESGRMNTEAFF; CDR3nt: TGTGCCATCAGTGAGTCAGGACGGATGAACACTGAAGCTTTCTTT
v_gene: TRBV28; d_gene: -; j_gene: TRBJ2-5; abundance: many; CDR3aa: CASSLGIGYQETQYF; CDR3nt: TGTGCCAGCAGTTTGGGTATCGGTTACCAAGAGACCCAGTACTTC
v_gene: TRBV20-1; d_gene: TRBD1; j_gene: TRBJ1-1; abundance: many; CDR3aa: CSARKGAGTEAFF; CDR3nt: TGCAGTGCTAGAAAGGGGGCGGGCACTGAAGCTTTCTTT
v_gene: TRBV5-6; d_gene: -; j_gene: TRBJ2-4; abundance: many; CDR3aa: CASTPLGGTKNIQYF; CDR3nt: TGTGCCAGCACCCCATTGGGGGGAACCAAAAACATTCAGTACTTC
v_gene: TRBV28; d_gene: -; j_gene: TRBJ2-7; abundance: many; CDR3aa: CASSLQGGGESEQYF; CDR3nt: TGTGCCAGCAGTTTACAGGGGGGGGGAGAAAGCGAGCAGTACTTC
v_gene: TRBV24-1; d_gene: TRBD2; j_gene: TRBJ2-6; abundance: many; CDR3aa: CATSDFGELAGVYRSGANVLTF; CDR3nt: TGTGCCACCAGTGATTTCGGGGAGCTAGCGGGAGTCTACCGCTCTGGGGCCAACGTCCTGACTTTC
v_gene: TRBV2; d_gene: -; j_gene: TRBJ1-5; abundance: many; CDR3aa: CASSGSSNQPQHF; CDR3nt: TGTGCCAGCAGCGGGTCTAGCAATCAGCCCCAGCATTTT
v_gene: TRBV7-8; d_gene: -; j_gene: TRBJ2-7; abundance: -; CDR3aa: CASSLKGVEQYF; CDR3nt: TGTGCCAGCAGCCTTAAAGGGGTTGAGCAGTACTTC
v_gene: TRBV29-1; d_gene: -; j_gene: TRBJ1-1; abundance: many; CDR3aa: CSAHKGLPDTEAFF; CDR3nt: TGCAGCGCCCATAAGGGACTGCCGGACACTGAAGCTTTCTTT
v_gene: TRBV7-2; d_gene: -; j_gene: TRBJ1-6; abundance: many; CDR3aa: CASSTRPSSYNSPLHF; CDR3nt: TGTGCCAGCAGCACCAGACCGAGCTCCTATAATTCACCCCTCCACTTT